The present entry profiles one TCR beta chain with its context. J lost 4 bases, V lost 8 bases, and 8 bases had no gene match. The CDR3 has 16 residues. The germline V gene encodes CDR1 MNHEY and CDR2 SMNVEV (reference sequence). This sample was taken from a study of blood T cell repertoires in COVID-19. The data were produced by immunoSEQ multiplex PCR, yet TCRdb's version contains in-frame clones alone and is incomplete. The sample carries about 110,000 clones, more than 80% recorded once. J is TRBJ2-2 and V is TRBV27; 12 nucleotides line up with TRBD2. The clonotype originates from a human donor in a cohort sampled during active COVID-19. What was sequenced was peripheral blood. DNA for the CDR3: TGTGCCAGCTTGACTAGCGGGAGAAGGGGCACCGGGGAGCTGTTTTTT. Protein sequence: CASLTSGRRGTGELFF.